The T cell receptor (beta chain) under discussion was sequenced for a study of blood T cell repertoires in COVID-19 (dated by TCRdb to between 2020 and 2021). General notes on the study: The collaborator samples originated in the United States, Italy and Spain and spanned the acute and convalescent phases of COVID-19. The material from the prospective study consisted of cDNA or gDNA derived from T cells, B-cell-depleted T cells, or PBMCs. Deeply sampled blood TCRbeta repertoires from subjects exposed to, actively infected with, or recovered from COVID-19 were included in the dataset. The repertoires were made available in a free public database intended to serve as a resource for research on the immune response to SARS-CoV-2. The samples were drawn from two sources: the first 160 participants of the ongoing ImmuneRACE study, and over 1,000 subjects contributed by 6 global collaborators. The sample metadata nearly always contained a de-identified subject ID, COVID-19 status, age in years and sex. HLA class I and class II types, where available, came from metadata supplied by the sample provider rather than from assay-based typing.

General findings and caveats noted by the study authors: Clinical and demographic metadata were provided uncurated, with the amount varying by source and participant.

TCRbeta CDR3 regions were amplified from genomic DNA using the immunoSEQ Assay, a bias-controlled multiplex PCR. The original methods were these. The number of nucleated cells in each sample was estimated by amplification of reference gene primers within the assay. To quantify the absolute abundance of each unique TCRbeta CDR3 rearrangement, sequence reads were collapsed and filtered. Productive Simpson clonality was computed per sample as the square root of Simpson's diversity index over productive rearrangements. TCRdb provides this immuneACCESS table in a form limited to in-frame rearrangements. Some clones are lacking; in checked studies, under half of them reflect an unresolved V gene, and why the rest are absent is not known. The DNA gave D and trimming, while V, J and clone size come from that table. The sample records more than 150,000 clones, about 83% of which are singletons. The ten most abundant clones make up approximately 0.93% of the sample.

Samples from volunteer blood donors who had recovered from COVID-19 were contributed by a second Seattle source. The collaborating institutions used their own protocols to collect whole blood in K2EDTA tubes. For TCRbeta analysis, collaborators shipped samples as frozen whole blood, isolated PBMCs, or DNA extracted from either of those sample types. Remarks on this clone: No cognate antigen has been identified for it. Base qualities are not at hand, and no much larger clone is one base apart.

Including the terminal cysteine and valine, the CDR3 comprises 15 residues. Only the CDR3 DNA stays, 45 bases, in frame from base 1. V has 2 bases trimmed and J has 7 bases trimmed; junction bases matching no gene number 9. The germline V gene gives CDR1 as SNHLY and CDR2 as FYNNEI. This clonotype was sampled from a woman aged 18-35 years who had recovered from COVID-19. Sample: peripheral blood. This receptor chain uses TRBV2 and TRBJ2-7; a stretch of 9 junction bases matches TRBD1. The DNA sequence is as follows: TGTGCCAGCAGTGAAAACAGGGGGCGATCGGGAGAGCAGTACGTC. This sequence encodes CASSENRGRSGEQYV.